Shown below are 32 T cell receptor beta chains from a single sample sequenced in a study of breast tumors, draining lymph nodes, adjacent tissues. MiXCR, applied by TCRdb to the multiplex PCR reads, yields one record per CDR3 protein. The data show 85,000 to 130,000 distinct CDR3 sequences, less than 25% seen once. Breast cancer patients provided tissue from their axillary draining lymph nodes. Sequencing was done on a sample of axillary lymph node tissue. All receptors derive from a female donor with breast cancer. Some clones in this sample may be carry-over from other donors' samples.

The chain uses TRBV28 and TRBJ2-7; a possible D gene is TRBD2 (5 bases). Germline-derived CDR1 and CDR2 are MDHEN and SYDVKM. CDR3 length equals 16 residues. Trimming left V 8 bases short and J 0 bases short, with 20 bases between. The DNA for the CDR3 is TGTGCCAGCCCCCCCTCTAAACGGGGAAGCTCCTACGAGCAGTACTTC. Residues: CASPPSKRGSSYEQYF.

This clonotype appeared many times. The V gene is TRBV7-9, the J gene TRBJ2-5, with D uncertain. Germline V lookup: CDR1 SEHNR, CDR2 FQNEAQ (reference sequence). The CDR3 is made up of 12 amino acids. Trimming left V 6 bases short and J 0 bases short, with 5 bases between. The CDR3 here is CASRRNQETQYF. CDR3 in DNA: TGTGCCAGCAGGCGCAACCAAGAGACCCAGTACTTC.

J is TRBJ1-1 and V is TRBV30; no reliable D call. The V gene lost 5 bases and the J gene lost 2 bases, with 6 bases spanning the gap. The CDR3 sequence is 11 residues long. The germline V gene has CDR1 GTSNPN and CDR2 SVGIG (reference sequence). DNA of the CDR3: TGTGCCTGGTCGATAAACACTGAAGCTTTCTTT. As protein: CAWSINTEAFF.

This clonotype appeared many times. J is TRBJ2-7 and V is TRBV5-4; 7 bases are a match to TRBD2. J lost 2 bases, V lost 1 base, and 3 bases had no gene match. The CDR3 totals 14 residues. Germline CDR1 SGHNT, CDR2 YYREEE (reference sequence). The DNA for the CDR3 is TGTGCCAGCAGCTTGTTCGGGGGGACCTACGAGCAGTACTTC. This sequence encodes CASSLFGGTYEQYF.

This clonotype was found many times. The chain links TRBV11-3 to TRBJ1-6; the match to TRBD1 covers 8 bases. Germline V gives CDR1 SGHNT, CDR2 YENEEA. The length of the CDR3 is 13 residues. V lost 4 bases to trimming and J lost 7 bases; unmatched junction nucleotides: 0. CDR3 nucleotides: TGTGCCAGCAGCTGGACAGGGAATTCACCCCTCCACTTT. Translating gives CASSWTGNSPLHF.

This clonotype was counted ten times or more. V gene TRBV12-3 or TRBV12-4 combines with J gene TRBJ2-2; the match to TRBD2 covers 11 bases. CDR3 size: 19 residues. V was pared by 7 bases and J by 5 bases, with 18 bases of the junction left unmatched. The CDR3 spells CASIPWATSGNLGTGELFF. Written as DNA, the CDR3 is TGTGCCAGCATTCCTTGGGCGACTAGCGGGAATTTAGGGACCGGGGAGCTGTTTTTT.

The chain joins TRBV7-2 to TRBJ1-4; tentatively, D is TRBD1 (6 bases). The CDR3 length is 15 residues. Germline assignment: CDR1 SGHTA and CDR2 FQGNSA. The V end was cut by 5 bases, the J end by 6 bases, with 16 bases between. In DNA form, the CDR3 reads TGTGCCAGCAGCCCAAGTCTGCAGGGGTATGAAAAACTGTTTTTT. As protein: CASSPSLQGYEKLFF.

This clonotype was detected many times. This sequence joins TRBV28 and TRBJ1-2, with D perhaps matching TRBD1 (6 bases). Germline values: CDR1 MDHEN, CDR2 SYDVKM. The CDR3 runs to 14 residues. Trimming removed 6 bases at V and 7 bases at J, with 18 bases between. In DNA form, the CDR3 reads TGTGCCAGCAGGACCCCCGGGGGGCGCGGTGGCTACACCTTC. The encoded protein is CASRTPGGRGGYTF.

This clonotype was found many times. The rearrangement links TRBV6-1 to TRBJ1-2; TRBD1 agrees at 7 bases. J lost 5 bases, V lost 5 bases, and 5 bases had no gene match. The length of the CDR3 is 13 residues. CDR1 MNHNS and CDR2 SASEGT come from the germline V gene. As DNA, the CDR3 is TGTGCCAGCAGTCTCGACAGGGCTTATGGCTACACCTTC. The encoded protein is CASSLDRAYGYTF.

The V gene is TRBV3-1, the J gene TRBJ1-2; D possibly corresponds to TRBD1 (5 bases). Between the trimmed V and J ends, which lost 3 bases and 2 bases, there was a span of 19 bases. The CDR3 is 17 amino acids. Germline loops: CDR1 LGHDT, CDR2 YNNKEL (reference sequence). The CDR3 DNA reads as TGTGCCAGCAGCCACCAGGGTTTGGTCTCGAGCAACTATGGCTACACCTTC. This translates into CASSHQGLVSSNYGYTF.

This clonotype occurred many times. The chain uses TRBV5-1 and TRBJ1-4; 7 positions agree with TRBD1. The CDR3 loop spans 13 amino acids. Germline trimming cut 4 bases from V and 8 bases from J; bases unmatched to any gene: 5. Germline CDR1 SGHRS, CDR2 YFSETQ. CDR3 protein: CASSKTGNEKLFF. CDR3 DNA: TGCGCCAGCAGCAAGACAGGGAACGAAAAACTGTTTTTT.

About this clonotype: The junction differs from germline at one of its ends, possibly a read error. The CDR3 region has the DNA TGTGCCAGCAACACCGGGACGCGGAATTCATCCCTCCACTTT. This codes for CASNTGTRNSSLHF. The chain combines TRBV9 with TRBJ1-6, with D possibly being TRBD1 (5 bases). The CDR3 is made up of 14 amino acids. Germline assignment: CDR1 SGDLS and CDR2 YYNGEE. Variable domain in full (rest from reference TRBV9 and TRBJ1-6): DSGVTQTPKHLITATGQRVTLRCSPRSGDLSVYWYQQSLDQGLQFLIQYYNGEERAKGNILERFSAQQFPDLHSELNLSSLELGDSALYFCASNTGTRNSSLHFGNGTRLTVT.

Points on this clonotype: A much larger clonotype is one base distant, so this may be a read error. The rearrangement joins TRBV11-3 to TRBJ2-1, with unresolved D. CDR3 length equals 12 residues. V lost 0 bases and J lost 12, with 9 bases in between. Germline loops: CDR1 SGHNT, CDR2 YENEEA. The CDR3, as DNA: TGTGCCAGCAGCTTAGATCGCGGTGGGCAGTTCTTC. Amino acid sequence: CASSLDRGGQFF.

This clonotype was counted ten times or more. The rearrangement joins TRBV28 to TRBJ1-6; 8 bases line up with TRBD1. V shed 4 bases and J 10 bases; nucleotides not matched to a gene: 6. CDR1 and CDR2 (germline): MDHEN, SYDVKM. The CDR3 length is 14 residues. CDR3: CASSSTGVRSPLHF. Written as DNA, the CDR3 is TGTGCCAGCAGTTCGACAGGGGTGAGGTCACCCCTCCACTTT. The entire variable domain, with the rest obtained from reference TRBV28 and TRBJ1-6, is as follows: DVKVTQSSRYLVKRTGEKVFLECVQDMDHENMFWYRQDPGLGLRLIYFSYDVKMKEKGDIPEGYSVSREKKERFSLILESASTNQTSMYLCASSSTGVRSPLHFGNGTRLTVT.

This clonotype has at least ten counts. This chain joins TRBV7-9 and TRBJ2-1; weak D call: TRBD2 (5 bases). Trimming cost V 2 bases and J 6 bases, with 11 bases left between them. The CDR3 is 14 amino acids. Germline V gene sequence: CDR1 SEHNR, CDR2 FQNEAQ (reference sequence). The CDR3 spells CASSLWETLNEQFF. The CDR3 region has the DNA TGTGCCAGCAGCTTATGGGAGACCCTCAATGAGCAGTTCTTC.

This clonotype came up many times. CDR3 residues: CASRSHVGYGYTF. In DNA form, the CDR3 reads TGTGCCAGCAGATCGCACGTGGGCTATGGCTACACCTTC. V is TRBV6-5 and J is TRBJ1-2; D is unclear. The CDR3 is made up of 13 amino acids. Looked up from germline, CDR1 is MNHEY and CDR2 is SVGAGI. V lost 6 bases, J lost 4 bases, and 12 bases lay in between.

Here the CDR3 DNA reads TGTGCCAGCAGTTTTATCCCTTCAGGGCTAAGTGGCTACACCTTC. This encodes CASSFIPSGLSGYTF. The V and J genes are TRBV27 and TRBJ1-2; a possible D gene is TRBD1 (5 bases). The germline CDR1 and CDR2 sequences are MNHEY and SMNVEV (reference sequence). V lost 3 bases and J 7 bases, leaving 18 bases between the germline ends. The CDR3 spans 15 residues.

This clonotype was seen once. The rearrangement links TRBV10-2 to TRBJ2-2, with 9 nucleotides matching TRBD2. Germline values: CDR1 WSHSY, CDR2 SAAADI. With V trimmed by 6 bases and J by 4 bases, 6 bases remained unmatched. The CDR3 contains 15 residues. In DNA, the CDR3 is TGCGCCAGCAGGACTAGCGGAGGGGGCACCGGGGAGCTGTTTTTT. This encodes CASRTSGGGTGELFF.

This clonotype was picked up many times. Relative to the germline gene, one junction end is altered; a read error may explain this. This chain connects TRBV2 to TRBJ2-1, with TRBD2 matching 8 bases. CDR1 SNHLY and CDR2 FYNNEI come from the germline V gene. The CDR3 spans 14 residues. The CDR3: CASGDGGARNEQFF. In DNA form, the CDR3 reads TGTGCCAGCGGTGACGGGGGGGCGCGGAATGAGCAGTTCTTC.

A remark on this clonotype: The junction departs from the called germline gene at one end, perhaps through a read error. The chain has TRBV2 and TRBJ2-5; a possible D gene is TRBD1 (5 bases). Germline CDR1 reads SNHLY; CDR2 reads FYNNEI. The CDR3 contains 13 residues. The CDR3 DNA follows: TGTGCCAGCAGCGCAGGGCACAAAGAGTCCCAGTACTTC. This sequence encodes CASSAGHKESQYF.

There are many counts of this clonotype. The V and J genes are TRBV20-1 and TRBJ1-2; tentative D call: TRBD1 (5 bases). This CDR3 is 13 amino acids long. CDR1 DFQATT and CDR2 SNEGSKA come from the germline V gene (reference sequence). V lost 3 bases and J lost 4, with 12 bases in between. The CDR3 region has the DNA TGCAGTGCTAGTTCGTCAGACAGCTATGGCTACACCTTC. Translation gives CSASSSDSYGYTF.

The genes are TRBV19 and TRBJ2-1; D is ambiguous. CDR3 length equals 14 residues. Deletions cut 6 bases from V and 5 bases from J, with 14 bases between. The germline V gene encodes CDR1 LNHDA and CDR2 SQIVND (reference sequence). The CDR3 nucleotides are TGTGCCAGTAGCCCCGAGGCGTCCAACAATGAGCAGTTCTTC. It is translated as CASSPEASNNEQFF. The variable domain in full, with the rest retrieved from reference TRBV19 and TRBJ2-1, is DGGITQSPKYLFRKEGQNVTLSCEQNLNHDAMYWYRQDPGQGLRLIYYSQIVNDFQKGDIAEGYSVSREKKESFPLTVTSAQKNPTAFYLCASSPEASNNEQFFGPGTRLTVL.

This clonotype was counted at least ten times. The chain couples TRBV7-7 to TRBJ2-5, with D uncertain. V dropped 1 base and J dropped 9 bases, with 12 bases sitting between them. The CDR3 is made up of 13 amino acids. Germline V gene sequence: CDR1 SSHAT, CDR2 FNYEAQ (reference sequence). The CDR3 region is CASSLVETRPQYF. The CDR3 DNA is TGTGCCAGCAGCTTAGTAGAGACTCGACCCCAGTACTTC.

This clonotype was counted ten times or more. V is TRBV11-3 and J is TRBJ2-3, with TRBD1 as a possible D gene (7 bases). Germline assignment: CDR1 SGHNT and CDR2 YENEEA. The ends were cut back, 2 bases at V and 4 bases at J, with 13 bases in the middle. This CDR3 region has 15 residues. The CDR3 is CASSLRTGGADTQYF. CDR3 DNA: TGTGCCAGCAGCTTACGGACAGGCGGGGCAGATACGCAGTATTTT. Full variable domain (remainder filled in from reference TRBV11-3 and TRBJ2-3): EAGVVQSPRYKIIEKKQPVAFWCNPISGHNTLYWYLQNLGQGPELLIRYENEEAVDDSQLPKDRFSAERLKGVDSTLKIQPAELGDSAVYLCASSLRTGGADTQYFGPGTRLTVL.

To note about this clonotype: Because it lacks the conserved phenylalanine or tryptophan at the end, this CDR3 is likely a read error. The CDR3 loop reads CASSRGQGSHEETQYL. The DNA for the CDR3 is TGCGCCAGCAGCCGTGGACAGGGTAGTCATGAAGAGACCCAGTACCTC. The V gene is TRBV5-1, the J gene TRBJ2-5; TRBD1 aligns across 8 bases. The CDR3 consists of 16 residues. The germline V gene encodes CDR1 SGHRS and CDR2 YFSETQ. V lost 4 bases and J lost 3; bases outside the gene matches: 11.

This clonotype was counted many times. The J gene is TRBJ1-2, the V gene TRBV6-5; D ambiguous. This CDR3 is 15 amino acids long. Germline CDR1 reads MNHEY; CDR2 reads SVGAGI. Trimming pared 0 bases from V and 4 bases from J, leaving 12 bases between. The CDR3 loop reads CASSYSMQSRYGYTF. CDR3 coding DNA: TGTGCCAGCAGTTACTCGATGCAGAGTCGCTATGGCTACACCTTC.

This clonotype has at least ten counts. This chain joins TRBV9 and TRBJ2-7; 7 nucleotides line up with TRBD2. The V segment lost 4 bases and the J segment 4 bases; nucleotides outside the gene matches: 14. This CDR3 has 16 residues. Germline V gene lookup returns CDR1 SGDLS and CDR2 YYNGEE. CDR3 nucleotide sequence: TGTGCCAGCAGCCTTGAGGGAGCGGGGACGTTTTACGAGCAGTACTTC. Translated: CASSLEGAGTFYEQYF.

Points on this clonotype: A much larger clonotype is one base distant, so this may be a read error. The conserved final phenylalanine or tryptophan is absent from the CDR3, which likely points to a read error. The chain employs TRBV4-1 and TRBJ2-7; TRBD1 matches at 9 bases. J was trimmed by 3 bases and V by 2 bases; bases with no gene match: 2. The length of the CDR3 is 14 residues. CDR1 and CDR2 from the germline V gene are MGHRA and YSYEKL. The CDR3 sequence: CASSQNRGRYEQYL. CDR3 DNA: TGCGCCAGCAGCCAAAACAGGGGGCGCTACGAGCAGTACCTC.

This clonotype was found many times. This sequence joins TRBV5-6 and TRBJ2-5; 10 positions match TRBD2. Per the germline V gene, CDR1 is SGHDT and CDR2 is YYEEEE. V lost 3 bases and J lost 4; bases outside the gene matches: 15. CDR3 length equals 18 residues. This CDR3 is CASSWDSNLAGARETQYF. The CDR3 bases are TGTGCCAGCAGCTGGGACAGCAATCTAGCGGGAGCCCGAGAGACCCAGTACTTC.

This clonotype occurred many times. V usage is TRBV7-6 and J usage is TRBJ2-1; 12 bases line up with TRBD2. Germline CDR1 reads SGHVS; CDR2 reads FNYEAQ. This CDR3 comprises 17 residues. V was pared by 4 bases and J by 7 bases, with 11 bases of the junction left unmatched. CDR3 in DNA: TGTGCCAGCAGCTACCACGCACTAGCGGGAGGATCGAATGAGCAGTTCTTC. Its protein is CASSYHALAGGSNEQFF.

This clonotype came up many times. The J gene is TRBJ2-7, the V gene TRBV15; TRBD1 aligns across 7 bases. V shed 3 bases, J shed 2 bases, and the junction held 7 bases outside the gene matches. CDR1 is LNHNV, CDR2 YYDKDF, per germline (reference sequence). The CDR3 runs 15 residues. Here the CDR3 reads CATSSPGTAAYEQYF. As DNA, the CDR3 is TGTGCCACCAGCAGCCCAGGGACAGCGGCCTACGAGCAGTACTTC.

To note about this clonotype: The junction departs from the called germline gene at one end, perhaps through a read error. CDR3 DNA sequence: TGTGCCGGCAGCCTTCAGGCGGGAGGGCCCTACGAGCAGTACTTC. Protein: CAGSLQAGGPYEQYF. This chain connects TRBV7-3 to TRBJ2-7; 9 bases match TRBD2. The CDR3 runs 15 residues. Germline CDR1 and CDR2: SGHTA and FQGTGA.